This TCR beta chain came from a study of T-cell memory formation after mild COVID-19. The V end lost 10 bases, the J end lost 2 bases, and 13 bases lay between the germline ends. CDR3 length: 13 residues. Germline-derived CDR1 and CDR2 are SGHTA and FQGNSA. TCRdb reprocessed the 5' RACE reads with MiXCR, giving one entry per CDR3 protein. This table has under 300,000 distinct CDR3 sequences, 7.5% to 9.5% appearing once. The receptor comes from a man aged 18 to 30 who had mild COVID-19 (a few samples of this study predate the infection). Cell type and time point are not known. Source material: PBMCs or a T cell subset sorted from them (not recorded which). The chain couples TRBV7-2 to TRBJ2-3; possibly TRBD1 for D (5 bases). The CDR3 DNA follows: TGTGCCACCGAGCTAGGGGACACAGATACGCAGTATTTT. Translation: CATELGDTDTQYF.